These 24 T cell receptor beta chains share one sample of origin, sequenced in a study of shared clonotypes between healthy human individuals. This table comes from immunoSEQ multiplex PCR, and its TCRdb copy is limited to in-frame clones, with some not included. The repertoire consists of hundreds of thousands of clones, with around 76% occurring once and the leading ten covering about 11%. The sequencing sample was made of PBMCs. These receptors were obtained from a woman in her 40s in good health. Some clones in this sample may be carry-over from other donors' samples.

The V gene is TRBV7-9, the J gene TRBJ2-6; no clear D. The CDR3 covers 12 residues. The V gene lost 4 bases and the J gene lost 6 bases, with 4 bases spanning the gap. Germline assignment: CDR1 SEHNR and CDR2 FQNEAQ (reference sequence). The chain's CDR3 is CASSSEANVLTF. The CDR3 DNA reads as TGTGCCAGCAGCTCCGAGGCCAACGTCCTGACTTTC.

V is TRBV11-2 and J is TRBJ1-3; D unresolved. There are 15 residues in the CDR3. V lost 3 bases and J lost 4, with 13 bases in between. Germline CDR1 SGHAT, CDR2 FQNNGV. The CDR3 reads CASSFFGSAGNTIYF. In DNA form, the CDR3 reads TGTGCCAGCAGCTTTTTCGGAAGTGCAGGAAACACCATATATTTT. The variable domain in full, with the rest retrieved from reference TRBV11-2 and TRBJ1-3, is EAGVAQSPRYKIIEKRQSVAFWCNPISGHATLYWYQQILGQGPKLLIQFQNNGVVDDSQLPKDRFSAERLKGVDSTLKIQPAKLEDSAVYLCASSFFGSAGNTIYFGEGSWLTVV.

V is TRBV9 and J is TRBJ2-2; D may be TRBD1 (6 bases). Germline CDR1 and CDR2: SGDLS and YYNGEE. Between the trimmed V and J ends, which lost 0 bases and 0 bases, there was a span of 9 bases. There are 16 residues in the CDR3. The CDR3 DNA reads TGTGCCAGCAGCGTAGATGGACAGACGAACACCGGGGAGCTGTTTTTT. It translates to CASSVDGQTNTGELFF.

For this clone: A far larger clone is just one base off, so this is likely a read error. This same CDR3 is encoded by further DNA sequences in the sample. This sequence joins TRBV7-9 and TRBJ1-1; D is unresolved. There are 12 residues in the CDR3. From germline, CDR1 is SEHNR and CDR2 FQNEAQ (reference sequence). The CDR3 loop is CASSSVDTEAFF. In nucleotides, the CDR3 is TGTGCCAGCAGCTCTGTCGACACTGAAGCCTTCTTT.

The V call is TRBV7-3, the J call TRBJ2-2, with D possibly matching TRBD1 (6 bases). Looked up from germline, CDR1 is SGHTA and CDR2 is FQGTGA. Trimming removed 5 bases from V and 5 bases from J, with 12 bases in between. The CDR3 extends over 14 amino acids. The CDR3 loop is CASSPRQGTGELFF. CDR3 DNA: TGTGCCAGCAGCCCCCGGCAGGGGACCGGGGAGCTGTTTTTT.

V and J are TRBV7-8 and TRBJ1-3, with D possibly being TRBD1 (6 bases). This CDR3 has 16 amino acids. Germline values: CDR1 SGHVS, CDR2 FQNEAQ. V was clipped by 5 bases and J by 1 base, with 15 bases between them. The CDR3 bases are TGTGCCAGCAGCCCTACAGGGAGTGTTTCTGGAAACACCATATATTTT. Protein: CASSPTGSVSGNTIYF.

The chain is built from TRBV5-1 and TRBJ2-4; no clear D. This CDR3 has 13 residues. From germline, CDR1 is SGHRS and CDR2 YFSETQ. The germline V and J ends were trimmed by 5 bases and 9 bases, with 15 bases remaining between them. The CDR3 here is CASSSLGRSIQYF. The CDR3 DNA follows: TGCGCCAGCAGTAGTCTCGGGCGGAGCATTCAGTACTTC.

This clone came up once. V usage is TRBV25-1 and J usage is TRBJ2-5; 7 bases align to TRBD1. Judging by the DNA end, TRBJ2-7 fits better; the J call may be wrong. The CDR3 contains 12 residues. Germline-derived CDR1 and CDR2 are MGHDK and SYGVNS. In nucleotides, the CDR3 is TGTGCCAGCAAGGGACAGTACTACGAGCAGTACTTC. Its protein product is CASKGQYYEQYF.

As to this clone: At one end, the junction sequence differs from germline, possibly due to a read error. Other DNA sequences in the sample encode the same CDR3. The chain couples TRBV7-9 to TRBJ2-6, with D unresolved. This CDR3 comprises 16 residues. From germline, CDR1 is SEHNR and CDR2 FQNEAQ (reference sequence). CDR3 bases: TGCGCCAGCAGCCAAGAAGTCGGCTCTGGGGCCAACGTCCTGACTTTC. Translation: CASSQEVGSGANVLTF.

Regarding this clone: The junction does not match germline at one end; this may be a read error. The chain has TRBV4-2 and TRBJ2-7, with 8 bases aligning to TRBD2. The CDR3 is 15 amino acids. Germline V gene sequence: CDR1 LGHNA, CDR2 YNFKEQ. CDR3 nucleotides: TGTGCCAGCAGCCAAGCGGCGGGAGGCGCCCCAACTACCCGGTTC. This encodes CASSQAAGGAPTTRF.

This clone was seen only a few times. At one boundary the junction diverges from the germline segment, which might be a read error. This sample includes further DNA sequences coding for the same CDR3. The chain combines TRBV30 with TRBJ1-2; 9 nucleotides agree with TRBD1. CDR1 and CDR2 (germline): GTSNPN, SVGIG (reference sequence). CDR3 length: 15 amino acids. CDR3 coding DNA: TGTGCCTTTACCGGGACAGGGAGTCCGGGCTATGGATACACCTTT. This translates into CAFTGTGSPGYGYTF.

This clone was counted a single time. The identical CDR3 is also encoded by other nucleotide sequences in the sample. The chain recombines TRBV27 with TRBJ1-1, with D unresolved. Trimming left V 2 bases short and J 1 base short, with 5 bases between. There are 13 residues in the CDR3. Germline V gene sequence: CDR1 MNHEY, CDR2 SMNVEV (reference sequence). The CDR3 DNA is TGTGCCAGCAGTTTAGGGCGGAACACTGAAGCTTTCTTT. Translation: CASSLGRNTEAFF.

On this clone: A much larger clone differs by one base, so this may be a read error. The chain is built from TRBV4-1 and TRBJ2-7, with TRBD2 matching 9 bases. J was trimmed by 2 bases and V by 2 bases; bases with no gene match: 7. Germline CDR1 reads MGHRA; CDR2 reads YSYEKL. This CDR3 has 16 residues. This chain's CDR3 is CASSQTLAGRPYEQYF. CDR3 bases: TGCGCCAGCAGCCAAACTCTAGCGGGAAGGCCCTACGAGCAGTACTTC.

The V gene is TRBV6-1, the J gene TRBJ1-5; a weak D match, TRBD1 (5 bases). The V gene lost 0 bases and the J gene lost 5 bases, with 11 bases spanning the gap. This CDR3 is 15 amino acids long. Per the germline V gene, CDR1 is MNHNS and CDR2 is SASEGT. As DNA, the CDR3 is TGTGCCAGCAGTGAAGCCAAGGGGCAAGATCAGCCCCAGCATTTT. As protein: CASSEAKGQDQPQHF.

The V and J genes are TRBV5-1 and TRBJ1-2; D call uncertain. V dropped 0 bases and J dropped 6 bases, with 12 bases sitting between them. Per germline, CDR1 SGHRS and CDR2 YFSETQ. The CDR3 runs 14 residues. The CDR3 sequence: CASSLAEGADGYTF. CDR3 DNA: TGCGCCAGCAGCTTGGCCGAGGGAGCGGATGGCTACACCTTC.

This clone was counted many times. The genes are TRBV27 and TRBJ2-4, with TRBD1 matching over 7 bases. Per germline, CDR1 MNHEY and CDR2 SMNVEV (reference sequence). The trim removed 5 bases at V and 3 bases at J, leaving 13 bases unmatched. This CDR3 has 17 amino acids. Here the CDR3 DNA reads TGTGCCAGCAGTCCCCTCCTACAGGGGTTGGACAAAAACATTCAGTACTTC. It encodes CASSPLLQGLDKNIQYF.

The rearrangement joins TRBV5-4 to TRBJ2-3, with 10 positions matching TRBD1. The CDR3 runs 17 residues. Trimming at V came to 4 bases and at J to 0 bases, leaving 8 bases not matched to a gene. Germline CDR1 and CDR2: SGHNT and YYREEE (reference sequence). Written as DNA, the CDR3 is TGTGCCAGCAGCCGGGGACAGGGGCGAACTAGCACAGATACGCAGTATTTT. Protein product: CASSRGQGRTSTDTQYF.

On this clone itself: This may arise from a read error, as a much more abundant clone is one base away. J is TRBJ1-1 and V is TRBV30; D gene uncertain. Germline values: CDR1 GTSNPN, CDR2 SVGIG (reference sequence). The CDR3 runs to 14 residues. Trimming stripped 2 bases from V and 5 bases from J, with 15 bases between. CDR3 in amino acids: CAWSSGDWGTEAFF. In DNA, the CDR3 is TGTGCCTGGAGTTCGGGAGACTGGGGTACTGAAGCTTTCTTT. Full variable domain (outside the CDR3, taken from reference TRBV30 and TRBJ1-1): SQTIHQWPATLVQPVGSPLSLECTVEGTSNPNLYWYRQAAGRGLQLLFYSVGIGQISSEVPQNLSASRPQDRQFILSSKKLLLSDSGFYLCAWSSGDWGTEAFFGQGTRLTVV.

CDR3 sequence reads: CAWSVTLGAPNEQFF. In DNA form, the CDR3 reads TGTGCCTGGAGTGTCACGCTAGGGGCCCCTAATGAGCAGTTCTTC. The chain carries TRBV30 and TRBJ2-1; weak D call: TRBD1 (5 bases). The V end lost 0 bases, the J end lost 7 bases, and 16 bases lay between the germline ends. The length of the CDR3 is 15 residues. The germline gives CDR1 GTSNPN, CDR2 SVGIG (reference sequence).

As regards this clone: Because the CDR3 is missing its conserved closing phenylalanine or tryptophan, this is likely a read error. No DNA is shown, since the ends of the CDR3 on it are uncertain; the CDR3 is the one TCRdb lists. The V gene is TRBV27, the J gene TRBJ1-1. The CDR3 has 13 amino acids, counting both end residues. Per the germline V gene, CDR1 is MNHEY and CDR2 is SMNVEV (reference sequence). The CDR3 sequence is CASSLPGQREAFL.

In its sample, this clone was seen a few times. This rearrangement joins TRBV7-2 to TRBJ2-1; the match to TRBD2 covers 11 bases. The V gene's germline CDR1 is SGHTA and CDR2 FQGNSA. Trimming cost V 5 bases and J 8 bases; bases outside gene matches: 11. The CDR3 is 16 amino acids. DNA for the CDR3: TGTGCCAGCAGCGCAAACCTAGCGGGAGGTGTCGATGAGCAGTTCTTC. Translation gives CASSANLAGGVDEQFF.

The V call is TRBV9, the J call TRBJ2-7; D is perhaps TRBD2 (5 bases). CDR1 and CDR2 (germline): SGDLS, YYNGEE. CDR3 length: 15 amino acids. Trimming removed 0 bases from V and 3 bases from J, with 13 bases in between. The chain's CDR3 is CASSVALGGFYEQYF. The DNA for the CDR3 is TGTGCCAGCAGCGTAGCTTTAGGAGGATTCTACGAGCAGTACTTC. Full variable domain (rest looked up from reference TRBV9 and TRBJ2-7): DSGVTQTPKHLITATGQRVTLRCSPRSGDLSVYWYQQSLDQGLQFLIQYYNGEERAKGNILERFSAQQFPDLHSELNLSSLELGDSALYFCASSVALGGFYEQYFGPGTRLTVT.

The chain joins TRBV25-1 to TRBJ2-7, with a weak D call TRBD1 (6 bases). This CDR3 has 10 amino acids. The ends were cut back, 10 bases at V and 4 bases at J, with 8 bases in the middle. Germline values: CDR1 MGHDK, CDR2 SYGVNS. Here the CDR3 DNA reads TGTGCCACACAGGGTTACGAGCAGTACTTC. Residues: CATQGYEQYF.

J is TRBJ2-1 and V is TRBV4-1; 9 bases map to TRBD2. Trimming removed 3 bases from V and 2 bases from J; junction bases left unmatched: 8. This CDR3 region has 17 residues. Per germline, CDR1 MGHRA and CDR2 YSYEKL. The CDR3 here is CASSQSQAGGPYNEQFF. CDR3 in DNA: TGCGCCAGCAGCCAGAGCCAAGCGGGAGGTCCCTACAATGAGCAGTTCTTC.